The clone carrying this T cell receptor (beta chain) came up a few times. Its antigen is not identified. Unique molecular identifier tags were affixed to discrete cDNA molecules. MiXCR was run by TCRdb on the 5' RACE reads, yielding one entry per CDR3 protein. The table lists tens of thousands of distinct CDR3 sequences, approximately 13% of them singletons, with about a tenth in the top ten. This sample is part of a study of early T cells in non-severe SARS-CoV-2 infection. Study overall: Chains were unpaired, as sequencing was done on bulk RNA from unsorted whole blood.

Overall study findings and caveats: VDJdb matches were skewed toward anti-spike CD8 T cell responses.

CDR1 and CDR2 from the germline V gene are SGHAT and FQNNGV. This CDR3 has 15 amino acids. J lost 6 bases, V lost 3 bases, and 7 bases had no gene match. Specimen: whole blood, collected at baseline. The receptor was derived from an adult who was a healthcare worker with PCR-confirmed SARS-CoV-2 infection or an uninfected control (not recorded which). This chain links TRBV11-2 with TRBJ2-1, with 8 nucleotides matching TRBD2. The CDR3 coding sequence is TGTGCCAGCAGCTTCGTCGGGAGGGCCGGCAATGAGCAGTTCTTC. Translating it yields CASSFVGRAGNEQFF.